This is a list of T cell receptor beta chains from one sample in a study of cytomegalovirus exposure and HLA in healthy donors. The assay was immunoSEQ multiplex PCR, and TCRdb's table has in-frame clones only and misses some. The data hold tens of thousands of clones, with approximately 77% observed a single time. What was sequenced was PBMCs. All receptors come from a man aged 30 to 45 in good health and CMV-seronegative. Both conserved end residues are part of each CDR3. The order of the fields is CDR3 protein, CDR3 DNA, V gene, D gene, CDR3 length, J gene, clone size. D genes are given only for firm matches. Only part of the rows carry a size: once, few, many, or a class if the clone is expanded.

CASSLGGGEQYF TGTGCCAGCAGCTTAGGGGGCGGGGAGCAGTACTTC TRBV11-2 - 12 TRBJ2-5 -
CASSLFTAGDTQYF TGTGCCAGCAGTTTGTTTACTGCCGGGGATACGCAGTATTTT TRBV27 - 14 TRBJ2-3 -
CASSLATGGPTDTQYF TGTGCCAGCAGCTTAGCGACAGGGGGTCCCACAGATACGCAGTATTTT TRBV7-8 TRBD1 16 TRBJ2-3 once
CASSQSGRARNEQYF TGTGCCAGCAGCCAAAGCGGGAGGGCCCGGAACGAGCAGTACTTC TRBV9 TRBD2 15 TRBJ2-7 -
CASSPVPYEQYF TGTGCCAGCAGCCCAGTCCCCTACGAGCAGTACTTC TRBV7-6 - 12 TRBJ2-7 once
CASSSRGNSGNTIYF TGTGCCAGCAGCTCCAGGGGGAACTCTGGAAACACCATATATTTT TRBV13 TRBD1 15 TRBJ1-3 -
CASSLSSGSSYEQYF TGCGCCAGCAGCCTCTCTAGCGGGAGCTCCTACGAGCAGTACTTC TRBV5-1 TRBD2 15 TRBJ2-7 -
CASSIGTGRNTEAFF TGTGCCAGTAGTATCGGGACAGGACGGAACACTGAAGCTTTCTTT TRBV19 TRBD1 15 TRBJ1-1 -
CAISESRTGSGYGYTF TGTGCCATCAGTGAGTCCCGGACAGGGTCTGGCTATGGCTACACCTTC TRBV10-3 TRBD1 16 TRBJ1-2 -
CASWDPTGVGTEAFF TGTGCCAGCTGGGACCCGACAGGGGTCGGCACTGAAGCTTTCTTT TRBV6-6 TRBD1 15 TRBJ1-1 few
CASSLPNRQKKDSLSGNTIYF TGCGCCAGCAGCTTGCCAAACCGGCAGAAAAAGGACAGTCTCTCTGGAAACACCATATATTTT TRBV5-1 - 21 TRBJ1-3 -
CAWRFPPAETNTF TGTGCCTGGAGATTCCCCCCGGCAGAGACAAACACCTTC TRBV30 - 13 TRBJ1-2 -
CASSITRSTDTQYF TGTGCCAGCAGCATAACTAGAAGCACAGATACGCAGTATTTT TRBV7-8 - 14 TRBJ2-3 -
CASSKLSSPLHF TGTGCCAGTAGTAAACTTAGCTCACCCCTCCACTTT TRBV19 - 12 TRBJ1-6 few
CASMSRLAGGSQETQYF TGTGCCAGCATGTCCCGACTAGCGGGGGGGTCCCAAGAGACCCAGTACTTC TRBV2 TRBD2 17 TRBJ2-5 -
CASSPGLAGYEQYF TGTGCCAGCAGCCCTGGACTAGCGGGATACGAGCAGTACTTC TRBV7-2 TRBD2 14 TRBJ2-7 -
CASSNGLAGPDTQYF TGTGCCAGCAGCAACGGACTAGCAGGACCAGATACGCAGTATTTT TRBV13 TRBD2 15 TRBJ2-3 -
CASTGPNQPQHF TGTGCCAGCACAGGTCCTAATCAGCCCCAGCATTTT TRBV6-6 - 12 TRBJ1-5 once
CASSLAGLSNIQYF TGTGCCAGCAGCTTAGCGGGACTATCAAACATTCAGTACTTC TRBV7-2 TRBD2 14 TRBJ2-4 -
CASSQTGGNTDTQYF TGCGCCAGCAGTCAAACGGGGGGCAACACAGATACGCAGTATTTT TRBV23-1 - 15 TRBJ2-3 -
CASSFGTGLSGELFF TGTGCCAGCAGTTTCGGGACAGGGCTGTCCGGGGAGCTGTTTTTT TRBV28 TRBD1 15 TRBJ2-2 -
CASSEWQVYTQETQYF TGTGCCAGCAGTGAATGGCAGGTATACACACAAGAGACCCAGTACTTC TRBV6-1 - 16 TRBJ2-5 -
CASSPSGSLSYNEQFF TGTGCCAGCAGTCCTAGCGGGAGCCTCTCCTACAATGAGCAGTTCTTC TRBV11-2 TRBD2 16 TRBJ2-1 -
CASSSGTDPYTGELFF TGTGCCAGCAGCAGTGGGACAGATCCATACACCGGGGAGCTGTTTTTT TRBV7-7 TRBD1 16 TRBJ2-2 -
CASSPVSSGNTIYF TGTGCCAGCAGCCCCGTTAGCTCTGGAAACACCATATATTTT TRBV11-2 - 14 TRBJ1-3 -
CASSKTPGSNQPQHF TGTGCCAGCAGCAAAACCCCAGGTAGCAATCAGCCCCAGCATTTT TRBV21-1 - 15 TRBJ1-5 -
CASSLVSSGTNNQPQHF TGTGCCAGCAGCTTGGTCTCTTCGGGTACAAACAATCAGCCCCAGCATTTT TRBV5-8 - 17 TRBJ1-5 -
CASSLGQGGTGELFF TGTGCCAGCAGCTTAGGGCAGGGAGGCACCGGGGAGCTGTTTTTT TRBV7-6 - 15 TRBJ2-2 -
CASSLLAGGSDEQYF TGCGCCAGCAGCCTCCTAGCGGGAGGGTCCGACGAGCAGTACTTC TRBV4-1 TRBD2 15 TRBJ2-7 -
CASSESPSGGVTGELFF TGTGCCAGCAGTGAATCGCCTAGCGGGGGGGTCACCGGGGAGCTGTTTTTT TRBV2 TRBD2 17 TRBJ2-2 -
CASSPTGPGADTQYF TGTGCCAGTAGCCCGACAGGGCCAGGCGCAGATACGCAGTATTTT TRBV19 TRBD1 15 TRBJ2-3 -
CASSQEPTGSRGPETQYF TGCGCCAGCAGCCAAGAACCCACCGGGTCGAGAGGCCCAGAGACCCAGTACTTC TRBV4-3 - 18 TRBJ2-5 few
CASSYQGSSYEQYF TGTGCCAGCAGTTACCAGGGATCCTCCTACGAGCAGTACTTC TRBV5-6 - 14 TRBJ2-7 -
CASSSGQSSYEQYF TGTGCCAGCAGCTCGGGACAGAGCTCCTACGAGCAGTACTTC TRBV13 TRBD1 14 TRBJ2-7 -
CASSQEYSGTPGNTIYF TGCGCCAGCAGCCAAGAATATTCCGGGACTCCTGGAAACACCATATATTTT TRBV4-3 - 17 TRBJ1-3 -
CASSGDYNEQFF TGTGCCAGCAGTGGCGACTACAATGAGCAGTTCTTC TRBV2 - 12 TRBJ2-1 once
CASSLTPGQSNTDTQYF TGTGCCAGCAGTTTGACCCCCGGACAGTCCAACACAGATACGCAGTATTTT TRBV28 - 17 TRBJ2-3 few
CASSERPGVSGNTIYF TGTGCCAGCAGTGAGCGACCAGGGGTTTCTGGAAACACCATATATTTT TRBV2 - 16 TRBJ1-3 few
CASRTQGEAYEQYF TGTGCCAGCAGGACACAGGGGGAAGCCTACGAGCAGTACTTC TRBV6-1 TRBD1 14 TRBJ2-7 -
CASSEADNEQFF TGTGCCAGCAGCGAAGCGGACAATGAGCAGTTCTTC TRBV6-5 - 12 TRBJ2-1 once
CASSTRDRYTGELFF TGTGCCAGCAGCACGAGGGACAGATACACCGGGGAGCTGTTTTTT TRBV28 TRBD1 15 TRBJ2-2 -
CASVGGSYNEQFF TGTGCTAGTGTAGGGGGCTCCTACAATGAGCAGTTCTTC TRBV12-5 - 13 TRBJ2-1 -
CASSQGQGRVWDTEAFF TGCGCCAGCAGCCAAGGGCAGGGAAGAGTCTGGGACACTGAAGCTTTCTTT TRBV5-1 - 17 TRBJ1-1 -
CASSLVPTVTNTGELFF TGTGCCAGCAGCTTAGTGCCGACAGTTACGAACACCGGGGAGCTGTTTTTT TRBV7-2 - 17 TRBJ2-2 once
CASSHSSVYNEQFF TGTGCCAGCAGCCACTCCTCGGTCTACAATGAGCAGTTCTTC TRBV7-6 - 14 TRBJ2-1 -
CASSLTSGGVYEQYF TGTGCCAGCAGCTTGACTAGCGGGGGTGTCTACGAGCAGTACTTC TRBV7-6 TRBD2 15 TRBJ2-7 once
CASSVEPVGEQFF TGTGCCAGCAGCGTAGAACCCGTCGGGGAGCAGTTCTTC TRBV9 - 13 TRBJ2-1 -
CASSQMGTDQETQYF TGTGCCAGCAGCCAAATGGGGACAGACCAAGAGACCCAGTACTTC TRBV4-2 TRBD1 15 TRBJ2-5 -
CASTQGLAGTQETQYF TGTGCCAGCACTCAGGGACTAGCGGGGACCCAAGAGACCCAGTACTTC TRBV2 TRBD2 16 TRBJ2-5 -
CASSSMAPGLAGGLDTQYF TGTGCCAGCAGCTCAATGGCCCCGGGACTAGCGGGAGGACTAGATACGCAGTATTTT TRBV7-9 TRBD2 19 TRBJ2-3 -
CASSLGALVTGGEYGYTF TGTGCCAGCAGCTTAGGGGCCCTGGTGACAGGGGGCGAATATGGCTACACCTTC TRBV7-9 TRBD1 18 TRBJ1-2 -
CASSPLTSGSYNEQFF TGTGCCAGCAGCCCCTTGACTAGCGGGAGCTACAATGAGCAGTTCTTC TRBV5-6 TRBD2 16 TRBJ2-1 -
CASSYSFQVDNSPLHF TGTGCCAGCAGTTACTCGTTCCAGGTGGATAATTCACCCCTCCACTTT TRBV6-5 - 16 TRBJ1-6 few